The rows below give T cell receptor beta chains drawn from one sample of a study of cytomegalovirus exposure and HLA in healthy donors. Data came from immunoSEQ multiplex PCR; TCRdb stores just in-frame clones and leaves some out. The sample includes approximately 200,000 clones, 60% to 80% of them seen just once. Sequenced material: PBMCs. The receptors stem from a woman between 18 and 29 years old in good health and CMV-seronegative. CDR3s include the opening cysteine and the closing phenylalanine or tryptophan. D genes are given only for firm matches. Size is omitted from some rows. Given values are once, few, many or a class for expanded clones.

v_gene	d_gene	j_gene	abundance	CDR3aa	CDR3nt
TRBV5-4	NA	TRBJ1-6	NA	CASSLAPGIISPLHF	TGTGCCAGCAGCTTGGCCCCGGGGATCATCTCACCCCTCCACTTT
TRBV28	NA	TRBJ1-2	NA	CASSLIARENGYTF	TGTGCCAGCAGTTTGATCGCCAGGGAAAATGGCTACACCTTC
TRBV5-1	TRBD1	TRBJ1-2	NA	CASSSDRGDYGYTF	TGCGCCAGCAGCTCGGACAGGGGGGACTATGGCTACACCTTC
TRBV5-6	NA	TRBJ2-1	few	CASSFIQLAIYNEQFF	TGTGCCAGCAGCTTCATCCAACTAGCAATATACAATGAGCAGTTCTTC
TRBV19	NA	TRBJ1-5	few	CASSQTKAGNQPQHF	TGTGCCAGTAGTCAGACTAAAGCTGGCAATCAGCCCCAGCATTTT
TRBV7-6	TRBD2	TRBJ2-3	NA	CASSFPERGSTDTQYF	TGTGCCAGCAGCTTTCCGGAGCGGGGAAGCACAGATACGCAGTATTTT
TRBV5-1	TRBD2	TRBJ2-7	NA	CASSLSASGGYEQYF	TGCGCCAGCAGCTTGTCGGCTAGCGGGGGATACGAGCAGTACTTC
TRBV5-1	TRBD1	TRBJ1-4	NA	CASSLAGQGNEKLFF	TGCGCCAGCAGCTTGGCCGGACAGGGAAATGAAAAACTGTTTTTT
TRBV5-1	NA	TRBJ1-4	NA	CASTPSGVSNEKLFF	TGCGCCAGCACCCCTTCAGGGGTTAGTAATGAAAAACTGTTTTTT
TRBV6-6	TRBD1	TRBJ1-1	NA	CASSYPGQGMNTEAFF	TGTGCCAGCAGTTACCCAGGACAGGGTATGAACACTGAAGCTTTCTTT
TRBV28	NA	TRBJ1-1	NA	CATDETDTEAFF	TGTGCCACCGATGAGACAGACACTGAAGCTTTCTTT
TRBV7-3	NA	TRBJ2-3	NA	CASSLAGFATDTQYF	TGTGCCAGCAGCTTAGCGGGGTTCGCCACAGATACGCAGTATTTT
TRBV28	NA	TRBJ2-5	NA	CASSTGLQETQYF	TGTGCCAGCAGTACAGGCCTCCAAGAGACCCAGTACTTC